This TCR beta chain appears in the sequencing data of a study of blood T cells in healthy people across ages. Details on this clonotype: One junction end does not reproduce the germline sequence, and a read error may be involved.

Through a sample-barcoded 5' primer and a J-beta primer mix, a second PCR was run for roughly 6 to 12 cycles. From the 5' RACE reads, TCRdb called clonotypes with MiXCR, one entry per CDR3 protein. The sample contains around 1,000,000 distinct CDR3 sequences, 20% to 25% of which appear only once. This CDR3 is built from 16 residues. Germline lookup yields CDR1 SGHVS and CDR2 FQNEAQ. These same records also appear under a second study, on T cells of mothers and their children.

This TCR derives from a girl aged 2-9 years in good health. V usage is TRBV7-8 and J usage is TRBJ2-3; 8 bases line up with TRBD2. Material: blood. This CDR3 reads CASGLVGGARTDTQYF. As DNA, the CDR3 is TGTGCCAGCGGCTTAGTCGGGGGGGCGCGCACAGATACGCAGTATTTT.